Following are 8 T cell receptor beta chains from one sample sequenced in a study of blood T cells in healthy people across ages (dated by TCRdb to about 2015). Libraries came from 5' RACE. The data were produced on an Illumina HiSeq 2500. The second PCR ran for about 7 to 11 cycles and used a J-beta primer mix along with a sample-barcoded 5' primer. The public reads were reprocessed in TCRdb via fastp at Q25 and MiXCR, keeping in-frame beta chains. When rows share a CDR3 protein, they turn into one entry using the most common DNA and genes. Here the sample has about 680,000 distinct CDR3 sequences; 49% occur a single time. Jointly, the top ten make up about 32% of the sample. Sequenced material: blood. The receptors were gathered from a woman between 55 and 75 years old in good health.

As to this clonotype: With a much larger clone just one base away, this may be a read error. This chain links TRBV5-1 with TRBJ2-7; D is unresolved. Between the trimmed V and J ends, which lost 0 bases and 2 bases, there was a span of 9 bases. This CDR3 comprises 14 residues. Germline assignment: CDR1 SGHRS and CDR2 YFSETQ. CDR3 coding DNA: TGCGCCAGCAGCTTGGGTGGAGACCCCTACGAGCAGTACTTC. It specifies CASSLGGDPYEQYF. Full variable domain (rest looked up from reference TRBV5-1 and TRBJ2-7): KAGVTQTPRYLIKTRGQQVTLSCSPISGHRSVSWYQQTPGQGLQFLFEYFSETQRNKGNFPGRFSGRQFSNSRSEMNVSTLELGDSALYLCASSLGGDPYEQYFGPGTRLTVT.

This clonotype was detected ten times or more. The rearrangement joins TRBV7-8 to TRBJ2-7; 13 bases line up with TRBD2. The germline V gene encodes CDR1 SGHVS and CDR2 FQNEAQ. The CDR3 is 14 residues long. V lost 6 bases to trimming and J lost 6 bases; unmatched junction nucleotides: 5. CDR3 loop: CASRTSGRAFEQYF. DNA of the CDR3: TGTGCCAGCAGAACTAGCGGGAGGGCCTTCGAGCAGTACTTC.

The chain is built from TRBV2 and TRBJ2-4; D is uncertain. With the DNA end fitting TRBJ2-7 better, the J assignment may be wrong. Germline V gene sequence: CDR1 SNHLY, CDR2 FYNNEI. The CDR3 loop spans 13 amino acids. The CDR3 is CASSWAILYEQYF. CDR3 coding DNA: TGTGCCAGCAGCTGGGCCATCCTCTACGAGCAGTACTTC.

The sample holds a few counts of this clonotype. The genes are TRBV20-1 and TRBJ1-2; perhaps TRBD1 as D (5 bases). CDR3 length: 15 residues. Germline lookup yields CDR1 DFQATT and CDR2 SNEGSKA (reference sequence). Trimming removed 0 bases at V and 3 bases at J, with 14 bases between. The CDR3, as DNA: TGCAGTGCTAGAGATCTCGCCAGGGCCGACTATGGCTACACCTTC. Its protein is CSARDLARADYGYTF.

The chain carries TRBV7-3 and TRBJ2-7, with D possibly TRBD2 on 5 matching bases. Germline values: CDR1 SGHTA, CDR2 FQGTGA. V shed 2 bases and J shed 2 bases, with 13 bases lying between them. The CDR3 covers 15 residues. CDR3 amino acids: CASSLDGVFPYEQYF. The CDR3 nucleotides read TGTGCCAGCAGCTTAGACGGGGTATTCCCCTACGAGCAGTACTTC.

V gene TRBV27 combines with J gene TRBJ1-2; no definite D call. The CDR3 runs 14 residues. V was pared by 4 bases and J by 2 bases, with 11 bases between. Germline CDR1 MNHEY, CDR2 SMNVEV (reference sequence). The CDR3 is CASSSIGPNYGYTF. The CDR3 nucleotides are TGTGCCAGCAGTTCTATAGGACCAAACTATGGCTACACCTTC.

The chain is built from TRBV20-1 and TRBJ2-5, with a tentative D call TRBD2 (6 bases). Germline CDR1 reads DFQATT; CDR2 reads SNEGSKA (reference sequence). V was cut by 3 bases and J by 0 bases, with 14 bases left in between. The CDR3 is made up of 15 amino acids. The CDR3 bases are TGCAGTGCTAGGGAGGGGAACGGCCACCAAGAGACCCAGTACTTC. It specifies CSAREGNGHQETQYF.

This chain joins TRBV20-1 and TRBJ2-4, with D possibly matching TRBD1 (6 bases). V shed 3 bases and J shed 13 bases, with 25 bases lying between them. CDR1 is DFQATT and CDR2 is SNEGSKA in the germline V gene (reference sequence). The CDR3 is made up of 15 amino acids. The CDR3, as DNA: TGCAGTGCTAGTGCCCCCCTGGACAGTCTACGAGAGCAGTACTTC. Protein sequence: CSASAPLDSLREQYF.